This TCR beta chain was identified in a study of blood T cells in healthy people across ages. PCR was performed a second time for about 7 to 11 cycles using a sample-barcoded 5' primer and a J-beta primer mix. TCRdb called the 5' RACE reads again in MiXCR, with one record for every CDR3 protein. The sample includes about 650,000 distinct CDR3 sequences, roughly 30% of them seen just once. Drawn from each donor were approximately 9.5 milliliters of peripheral blood. Every sample gave at least 5.5 micrograms of total RNA when it was extracted. Trimming left V 6 bases short and J 3 bases short, with 14 bases between. This CDR3 contains 13 residues. Germline-derived CDR1 and CDR2 are DFQATT and SNEGSKA (reference sequence). Study-wide results and limits: Aged donors had fewer naive CD4+ cells and lower diversity than long-lived donors. The recorded TCR beta diversity per million T cells decreased in a roughly linear manner with age.

This clonotype was picked up many times. No antigen is known for it. The V gene is TRBV20-1, the J gene TRBJ2-5; D is ambiguous. The specimen was blood. This TCR derives from a woman aged 80 or older in good health. For the CDR3, the DNA is TGCAGTGCCCTGAGGACCACCGAAGAGACCCAGTACTTC. Translated, it gives CSALRTTEETQYF.